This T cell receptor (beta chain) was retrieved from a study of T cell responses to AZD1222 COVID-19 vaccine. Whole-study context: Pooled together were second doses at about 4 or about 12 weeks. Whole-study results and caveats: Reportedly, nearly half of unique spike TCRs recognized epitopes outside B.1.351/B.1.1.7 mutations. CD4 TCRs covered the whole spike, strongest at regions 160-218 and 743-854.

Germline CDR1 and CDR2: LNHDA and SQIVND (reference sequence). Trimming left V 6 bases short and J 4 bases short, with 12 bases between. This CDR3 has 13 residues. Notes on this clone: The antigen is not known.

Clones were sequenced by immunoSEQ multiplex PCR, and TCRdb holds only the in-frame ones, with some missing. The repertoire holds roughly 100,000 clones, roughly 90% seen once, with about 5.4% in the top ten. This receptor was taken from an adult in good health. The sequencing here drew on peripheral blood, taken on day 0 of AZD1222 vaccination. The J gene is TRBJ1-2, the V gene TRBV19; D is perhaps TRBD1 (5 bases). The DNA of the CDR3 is TGTGCCAGTAGACCGACAGATGTCTATGGCTACACCTTC. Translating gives CASRPTDVYGYTF.